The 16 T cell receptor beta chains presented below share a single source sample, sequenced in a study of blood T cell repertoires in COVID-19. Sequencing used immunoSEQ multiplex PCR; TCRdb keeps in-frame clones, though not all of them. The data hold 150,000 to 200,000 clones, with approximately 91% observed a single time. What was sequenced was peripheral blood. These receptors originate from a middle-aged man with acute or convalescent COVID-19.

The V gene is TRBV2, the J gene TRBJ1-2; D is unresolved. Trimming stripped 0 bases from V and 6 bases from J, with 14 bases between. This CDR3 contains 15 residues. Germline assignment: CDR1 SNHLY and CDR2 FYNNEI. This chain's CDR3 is CASSEAQVGANGYTF. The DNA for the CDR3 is TGTGCCAGCAGTGAAGCGCAAGTGGGCGCGAATGGCTACACCTTC.

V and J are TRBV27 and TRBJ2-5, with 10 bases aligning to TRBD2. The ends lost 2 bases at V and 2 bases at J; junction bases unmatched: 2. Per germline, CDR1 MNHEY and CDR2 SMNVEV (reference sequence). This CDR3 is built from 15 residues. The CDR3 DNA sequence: TGTGCCAGCAGTTTACAGCGGGGGGGACAAGAGACCCAGTACTTC. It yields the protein CASSLQRGGQETQYF.

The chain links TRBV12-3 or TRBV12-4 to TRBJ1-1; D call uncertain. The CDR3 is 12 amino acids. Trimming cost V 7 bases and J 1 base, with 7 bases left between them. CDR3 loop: CASNMRNTEAFF. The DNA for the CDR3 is TGTGCCAGCAATATGAGGAACACTGAAGCTTTCTTT.

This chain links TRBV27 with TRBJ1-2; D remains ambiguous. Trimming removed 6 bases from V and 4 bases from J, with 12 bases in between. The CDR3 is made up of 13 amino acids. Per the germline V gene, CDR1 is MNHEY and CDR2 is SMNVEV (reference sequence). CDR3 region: CASSPPGSYGYTF. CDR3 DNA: TGTGCCAGCAGCCCACCGGGAAGCTATGGCTACACCTTC.

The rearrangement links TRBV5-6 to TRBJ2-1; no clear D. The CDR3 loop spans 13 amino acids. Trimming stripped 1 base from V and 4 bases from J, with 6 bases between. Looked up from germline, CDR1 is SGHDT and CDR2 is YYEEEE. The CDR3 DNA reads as TGTGCCAGCAGCTTGAGCGTTTACAATGAGCAGTTCTTC. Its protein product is CASSLSVYNEQFF.

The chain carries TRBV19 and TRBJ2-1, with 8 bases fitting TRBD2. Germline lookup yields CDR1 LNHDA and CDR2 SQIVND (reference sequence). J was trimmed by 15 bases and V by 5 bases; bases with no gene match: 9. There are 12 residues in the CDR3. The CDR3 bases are TGTGCCAGTAGTCCCCCCGGGACTAGTCTGTTCTTC. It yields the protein CASSPPGTSLFF. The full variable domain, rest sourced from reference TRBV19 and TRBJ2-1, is DGGITQSPKYLFRKEGQNVTLSCEQNLNHDAMYWYRQDPGQGLRLIYYSQIVNDFQKGDIAEGYSVSREKKESFPLTVTSAQKNPTAFYLCASSPPGTSLFFGPGTRLTVL.

The CDR3 region is CASSIFGTGVNTEAFF. The DNA for the CDR3 is TGTGCCAGTAGTATTTTTGGGACAGGGGTGAACACTGAAGCTTTCTTT. V is TRBV19 and J is TRBJ1-1, with 10 bases aligning to TRBD1. CDR3 length: 16 residues. Germline lookup yields CDR1 LNHDA and CDR2 SQIVND (reference sequence). V dropped 3 bases and J dropped 0; count of bases not matched to a gene: 4.

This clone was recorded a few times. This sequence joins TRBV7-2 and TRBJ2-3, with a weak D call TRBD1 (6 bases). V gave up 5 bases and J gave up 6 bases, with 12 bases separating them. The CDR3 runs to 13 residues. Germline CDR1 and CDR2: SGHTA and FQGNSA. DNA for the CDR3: TGTGCCAGCAGCAGAGGGACACCTGATACGCAGTATTTT. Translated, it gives CASSRGTPDTQYF.

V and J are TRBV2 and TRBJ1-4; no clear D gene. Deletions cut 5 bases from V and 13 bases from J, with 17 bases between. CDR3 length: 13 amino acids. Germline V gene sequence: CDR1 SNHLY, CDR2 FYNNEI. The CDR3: CASSSDREKRLFF. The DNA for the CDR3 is TGTGCCAGCAGTTCTGATAGGGAGAAAAGACTGTTTTTT.

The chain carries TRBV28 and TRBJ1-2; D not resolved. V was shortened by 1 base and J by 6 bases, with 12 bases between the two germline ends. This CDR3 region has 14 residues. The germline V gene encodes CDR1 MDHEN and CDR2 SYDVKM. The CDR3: CASSLLVERDGYTF. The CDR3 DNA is TGTGCCAGCAGTTTATTGGTGGAGCGGGATGGCTACACCTTC.

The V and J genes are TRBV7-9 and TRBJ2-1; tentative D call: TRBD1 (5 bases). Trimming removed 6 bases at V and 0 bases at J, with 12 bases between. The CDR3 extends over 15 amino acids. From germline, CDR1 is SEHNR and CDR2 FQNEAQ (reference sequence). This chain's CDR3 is CASSTDISSYNEQFF. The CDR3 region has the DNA TGTGCCAGCAGTACGGACATCTCCTCCTACAATGAGCAGTTCTTC. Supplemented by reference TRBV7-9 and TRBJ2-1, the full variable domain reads DTGVSQNPRHKITKRGQNVTFRCDPISEHNRLYWYRQTLGQGPEFLTYFQNEAQLEKSRLLSDRFSAERPKGSFSTLEIQRTEQGDSAMYLCASSTDISSYNEQFFGPGTRLTVL.

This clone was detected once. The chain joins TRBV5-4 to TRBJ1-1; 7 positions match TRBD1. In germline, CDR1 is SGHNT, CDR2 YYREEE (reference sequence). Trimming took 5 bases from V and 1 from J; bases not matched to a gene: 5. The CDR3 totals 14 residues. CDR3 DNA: TGTGCCAGCAGGGCAGGACAGGAGAACACTGAAGCTTTCTTT. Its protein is CASRAGQENTEAFF.

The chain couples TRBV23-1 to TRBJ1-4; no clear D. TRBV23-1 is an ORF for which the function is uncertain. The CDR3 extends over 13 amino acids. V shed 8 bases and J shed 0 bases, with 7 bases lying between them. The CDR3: CASGGPTNEKLFF. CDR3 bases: TGCGCCAGCGGAGGCCCAACTAATGAAAAACTGTTTTTT.

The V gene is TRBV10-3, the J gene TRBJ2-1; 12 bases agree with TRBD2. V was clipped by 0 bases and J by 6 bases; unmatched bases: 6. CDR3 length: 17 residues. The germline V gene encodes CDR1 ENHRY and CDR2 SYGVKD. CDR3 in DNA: TGTGCCATCAGTGAGTCCGGTGCTAGCGGGGGGGCCAATGAGCAGTTCTTC. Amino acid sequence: CAISESGASGGANEQFF.

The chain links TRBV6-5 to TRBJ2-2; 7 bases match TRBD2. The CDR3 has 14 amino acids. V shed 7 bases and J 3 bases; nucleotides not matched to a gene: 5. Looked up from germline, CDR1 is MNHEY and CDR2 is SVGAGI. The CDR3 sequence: CASKAGGDTGELFF. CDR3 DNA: TGTGCCAGCAAGGCTGGGGGGGACACCGGGGAGCTGTTTTTT.

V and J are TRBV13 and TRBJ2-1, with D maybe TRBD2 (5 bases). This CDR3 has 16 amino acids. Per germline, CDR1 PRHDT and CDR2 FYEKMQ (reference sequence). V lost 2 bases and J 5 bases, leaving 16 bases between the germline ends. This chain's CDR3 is CASSLSGLSGNNEQFF. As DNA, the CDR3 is TGTGCCAGCAGCTTATCCGGCCTGAGCGGTAACAATGAGCAGTTCTTC.